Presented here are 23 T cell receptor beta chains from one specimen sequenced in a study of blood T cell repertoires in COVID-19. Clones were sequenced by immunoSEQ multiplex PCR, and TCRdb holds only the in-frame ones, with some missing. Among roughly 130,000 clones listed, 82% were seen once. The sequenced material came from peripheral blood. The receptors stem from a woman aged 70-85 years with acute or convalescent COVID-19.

The CDR3 DNA reads as TGTGCCAGCAGTTACGAACCCCTCGGGGGATGGGGTAGCAATCAGCCCCAGCATTTT. This encodes CASSYEPLGGWGSNQPQHF. The chain recombines TRBV6-2 or TRBV6-3 with TRBJ1-5; D might be TRBD1 (5 bases). Germline CDR1 MNHEY, CDR2 SVGEGT. The CDR3 has 19 amino acids. Deletions cut 2 bases from V and 0 bases from J, with 20 bases between.

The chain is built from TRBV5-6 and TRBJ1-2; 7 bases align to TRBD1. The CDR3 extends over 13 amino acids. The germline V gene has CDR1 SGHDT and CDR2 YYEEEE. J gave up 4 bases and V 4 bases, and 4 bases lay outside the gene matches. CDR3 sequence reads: CASSRDRSYGYTF. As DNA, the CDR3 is TGTGCCAGCAGCCGGGACAGATCCTATGGCTACACCTTC.

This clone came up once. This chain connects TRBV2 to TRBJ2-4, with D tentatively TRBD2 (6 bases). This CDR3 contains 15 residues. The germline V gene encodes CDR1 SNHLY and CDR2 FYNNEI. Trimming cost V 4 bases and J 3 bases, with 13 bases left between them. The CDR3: CASSVEGLDKNIQYF. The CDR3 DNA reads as TGTGCCAGCAGTGTGGAGGGGTTGGACAAAAACATTCAGTACTTC.

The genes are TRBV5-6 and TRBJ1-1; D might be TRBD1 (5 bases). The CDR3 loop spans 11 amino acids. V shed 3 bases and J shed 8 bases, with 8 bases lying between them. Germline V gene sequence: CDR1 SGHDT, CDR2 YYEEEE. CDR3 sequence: CASSSTVEAFF. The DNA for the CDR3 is TGTGCCAGCAGCTCGACAGTAGAAGCTTTCTTT.

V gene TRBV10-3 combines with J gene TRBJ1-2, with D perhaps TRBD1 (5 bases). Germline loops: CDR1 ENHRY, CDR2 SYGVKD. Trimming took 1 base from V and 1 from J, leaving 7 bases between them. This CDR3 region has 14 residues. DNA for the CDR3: TGTGCCATCAGTGAGTTTCAGGGTAACTATGGCTACACCTTC. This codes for CAISEFQGNYGYTF.

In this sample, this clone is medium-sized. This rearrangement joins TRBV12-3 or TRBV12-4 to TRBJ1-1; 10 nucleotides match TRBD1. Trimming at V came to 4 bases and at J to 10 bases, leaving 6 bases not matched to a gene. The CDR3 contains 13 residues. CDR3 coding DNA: TGTGCCAGCAGTTCGACAGGGGGCGAAGGAGCTTTCTTT. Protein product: CASSSTGGEGAFF.

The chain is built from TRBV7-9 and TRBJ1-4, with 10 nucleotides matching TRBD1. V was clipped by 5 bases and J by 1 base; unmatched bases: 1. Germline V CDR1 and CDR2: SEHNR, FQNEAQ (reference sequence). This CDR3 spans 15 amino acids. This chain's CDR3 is CASSRTGGTNEKLFF. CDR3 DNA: TGTGCCAGCAGCCGGACAGGGGGAACTAATGAAAAACTGTTTTTT. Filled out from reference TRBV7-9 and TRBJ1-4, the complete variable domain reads DTGVSQNPRHKITKRGQNVTFRCDPISEHNRLYWYRQTLGQGPEFLTYFQNEAQLEKSRLLSDRFSAERPKGSFSTLEIQRTEQGDSAMYLCASSRTGGTNEKLFFGSGTQLSVL.

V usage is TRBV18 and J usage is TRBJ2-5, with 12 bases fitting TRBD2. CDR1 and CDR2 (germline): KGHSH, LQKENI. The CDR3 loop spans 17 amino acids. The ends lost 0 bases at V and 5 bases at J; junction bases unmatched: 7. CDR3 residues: CASSPPVTSGGGETQYF. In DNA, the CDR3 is TGTGCCAGCTCACCACCCGTGACTAGCGGGGGCGGGGAGACCCAGTACTTC. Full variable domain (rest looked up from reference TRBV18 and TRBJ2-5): NAGVMQNPRHLVRRRGQEARLRCSPMKGHSHVYWYRQLPEEGLKFMVYLQKENIIDESGMPKERFSAEFPKEGPSILRIQQVVRGDSAAYFCASSPPVTSGGGETQYFGPGTRLLVL.

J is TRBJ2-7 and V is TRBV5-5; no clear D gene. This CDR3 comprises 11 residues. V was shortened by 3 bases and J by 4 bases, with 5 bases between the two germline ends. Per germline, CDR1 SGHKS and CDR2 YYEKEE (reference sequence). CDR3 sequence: CASSSQYEQYV. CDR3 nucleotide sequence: TGTGCCAGCAGCTCCCAATACGAGCAGTACGTC.

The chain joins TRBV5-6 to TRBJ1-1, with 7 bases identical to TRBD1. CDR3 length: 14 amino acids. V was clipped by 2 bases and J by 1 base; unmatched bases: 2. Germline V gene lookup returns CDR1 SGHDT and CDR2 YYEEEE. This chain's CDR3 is CASSLGQANTEAFF. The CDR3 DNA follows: TGTGCCAGCAGCTTAGGACAGGCGAACACTGAAGCTTTCTTT. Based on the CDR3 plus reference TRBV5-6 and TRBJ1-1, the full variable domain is DAGVTQSPTHLIKTRGQQVTLRCSPKSGHDTVSWYQQALGQGPQFIFQYYEEEERQRGNFPDRFSGHQFPNYSSELNVNALLLGDSALYLCASSLGQANTEAFFGQGTRLTVV.

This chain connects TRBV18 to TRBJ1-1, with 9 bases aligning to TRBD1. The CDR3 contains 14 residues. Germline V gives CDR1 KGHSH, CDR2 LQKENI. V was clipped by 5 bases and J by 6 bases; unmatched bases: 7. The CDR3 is CASSSQGASAEAFF. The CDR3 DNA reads TGTGCCAGCTCATCACAGGGGGCTAGCGCTGAAGCTTTCTTT.

CDR3 loop: CASSLGKGPFNEQFF. The CDR3 DNA reads as TGTGCCAGCAGTTTGGGGAAGGGGCCTTTCAATGAGCAGTTCTTC. The V call is TRBV6-5, the J call TRBJ2-1; a possible D gene is TRBD1 (5 bases). The CDR3 totals 15 residues. V was pared by 4 bases and J by 6 bases, with 16 bases between. Germline V gives CDR1 MNHEY, CDR2 SVGAGI.

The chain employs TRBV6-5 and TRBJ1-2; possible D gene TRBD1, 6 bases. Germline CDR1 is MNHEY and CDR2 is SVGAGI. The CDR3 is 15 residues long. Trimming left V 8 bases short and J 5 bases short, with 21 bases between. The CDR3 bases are TGTGCCAGCTTACCCTCCTGGGGGCAAGAGTATGGCTACACCTTC. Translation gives CASLPSWGQEYGYTF.

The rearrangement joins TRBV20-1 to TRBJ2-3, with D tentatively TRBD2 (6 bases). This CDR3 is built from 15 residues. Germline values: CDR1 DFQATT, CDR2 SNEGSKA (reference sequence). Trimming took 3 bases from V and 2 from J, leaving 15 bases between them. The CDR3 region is CSASFARGTTDTQYF. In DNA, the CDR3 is TGCAGTGCTAGTTTCGCGCGGGGCACCACAGATACGCAGTATTTT.

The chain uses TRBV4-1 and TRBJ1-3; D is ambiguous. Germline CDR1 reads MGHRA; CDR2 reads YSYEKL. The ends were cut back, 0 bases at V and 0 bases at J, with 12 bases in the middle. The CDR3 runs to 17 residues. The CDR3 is CASSQEVTANSGNTIYF. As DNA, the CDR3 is TGCGCCAGCAGCCAAGAAGTCACAGCCAACTCTGGAAACACCATATATTTT.

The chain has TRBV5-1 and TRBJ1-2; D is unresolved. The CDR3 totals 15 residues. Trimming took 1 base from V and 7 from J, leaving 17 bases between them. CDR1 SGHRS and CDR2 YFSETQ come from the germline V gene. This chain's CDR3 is CASSLNPGVTSGYTF. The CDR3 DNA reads TGCGCCAGCAGCTTGAATCCCGGGGTAACGAGTGGCTACACCTTC.

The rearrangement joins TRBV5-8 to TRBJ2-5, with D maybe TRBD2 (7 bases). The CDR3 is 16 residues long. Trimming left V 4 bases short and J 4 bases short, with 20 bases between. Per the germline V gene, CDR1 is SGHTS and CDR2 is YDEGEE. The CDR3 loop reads CASSPTGRGLLETQYF. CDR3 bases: TGTGCCAGCAGCCCGACCGGGCGGGGGCTCTTAGAGACCCAGTACTTC.

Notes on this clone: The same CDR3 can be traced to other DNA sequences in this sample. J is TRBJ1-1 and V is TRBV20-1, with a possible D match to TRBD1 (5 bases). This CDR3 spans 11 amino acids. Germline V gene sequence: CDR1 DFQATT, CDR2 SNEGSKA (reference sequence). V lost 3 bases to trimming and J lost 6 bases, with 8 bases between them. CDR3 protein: CSARGGAEAFF. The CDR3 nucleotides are TGCAGTGCTAGGGGAGGGGCTGAAGCTTTCTTT.

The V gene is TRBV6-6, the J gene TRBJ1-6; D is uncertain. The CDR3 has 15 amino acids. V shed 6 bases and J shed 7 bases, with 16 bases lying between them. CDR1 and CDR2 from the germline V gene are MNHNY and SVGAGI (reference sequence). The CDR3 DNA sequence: TGTGCCAGCAGCTCCTATCAGGTCCGGAATTCACCCCTCCACTTT. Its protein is CASSSYQVRNSPLHF.

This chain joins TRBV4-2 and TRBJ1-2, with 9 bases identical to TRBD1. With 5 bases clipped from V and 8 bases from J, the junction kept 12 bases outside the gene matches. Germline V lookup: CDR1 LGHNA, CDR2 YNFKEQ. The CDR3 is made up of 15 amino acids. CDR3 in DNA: TGTGCCAGCAGCTTTAGGACAGGGGAGAATTACGGCTACACCTTC. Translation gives CASSFRTGENYGYTF.

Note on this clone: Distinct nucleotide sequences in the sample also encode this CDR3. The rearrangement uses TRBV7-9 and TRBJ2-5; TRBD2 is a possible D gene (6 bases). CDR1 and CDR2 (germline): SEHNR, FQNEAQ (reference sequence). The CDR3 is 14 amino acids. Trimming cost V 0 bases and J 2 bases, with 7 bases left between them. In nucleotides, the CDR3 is TGTGCCAGCAGCTTAGCGCGGGGACAAGAGACCCAGTACTTC. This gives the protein CASSLARGQETQYF.

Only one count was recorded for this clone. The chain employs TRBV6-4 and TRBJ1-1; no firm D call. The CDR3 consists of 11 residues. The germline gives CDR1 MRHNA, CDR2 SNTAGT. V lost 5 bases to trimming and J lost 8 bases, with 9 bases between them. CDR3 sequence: CASSQASEAFF. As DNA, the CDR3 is TGTGCCAGCAGTCAGGCCTCGGAAGCTTTCTTT.

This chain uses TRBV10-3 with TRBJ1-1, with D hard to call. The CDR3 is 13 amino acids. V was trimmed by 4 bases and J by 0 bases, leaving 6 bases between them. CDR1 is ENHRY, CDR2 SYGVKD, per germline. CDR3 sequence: CAISVWLNTEAFF. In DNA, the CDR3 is TGTGCCATCAGTGTTTGGCTGAACACTGAAGCTTTCTTT.